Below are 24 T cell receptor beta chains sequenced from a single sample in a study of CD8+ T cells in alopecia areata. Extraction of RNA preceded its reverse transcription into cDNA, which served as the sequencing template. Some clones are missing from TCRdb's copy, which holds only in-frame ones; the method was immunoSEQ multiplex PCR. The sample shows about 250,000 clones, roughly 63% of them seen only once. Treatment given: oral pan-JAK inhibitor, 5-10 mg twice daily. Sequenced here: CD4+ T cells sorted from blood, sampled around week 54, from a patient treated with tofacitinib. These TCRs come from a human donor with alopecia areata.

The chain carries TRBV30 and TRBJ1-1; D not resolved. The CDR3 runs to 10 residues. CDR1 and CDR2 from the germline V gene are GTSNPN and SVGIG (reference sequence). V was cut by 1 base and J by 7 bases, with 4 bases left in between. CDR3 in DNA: TGTGCCTGGAGTGGCGGTGAAGCTTTCTTT. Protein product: CAWSGGEAFF. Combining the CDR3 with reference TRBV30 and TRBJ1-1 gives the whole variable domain SQTIHQWPATLVQPVGSPLSLECTVEGTSNPNLYWYRQAAGRGLQLLFYSVGIGQISSEVPQNLSASRPQDRQFILSSKKLLLSDSGFYLCAWSGGEAFFGQGTRLTVV.

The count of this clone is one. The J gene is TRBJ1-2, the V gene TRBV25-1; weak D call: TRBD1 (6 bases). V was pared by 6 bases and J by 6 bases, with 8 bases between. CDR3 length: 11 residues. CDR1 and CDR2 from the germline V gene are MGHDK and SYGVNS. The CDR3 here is CASRGHHGYTF. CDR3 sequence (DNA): TGTGCCAGCAGGGGACATCATGGCTACACCTTC.

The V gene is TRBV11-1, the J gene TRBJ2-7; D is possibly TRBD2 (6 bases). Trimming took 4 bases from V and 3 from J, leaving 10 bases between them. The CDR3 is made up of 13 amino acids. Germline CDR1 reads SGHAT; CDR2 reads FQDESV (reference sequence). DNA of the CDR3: TGTGCCAGCAGCTCACGACTAGTCTACGAGCAGTACTTC. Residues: CASSSRLVYEQYF.

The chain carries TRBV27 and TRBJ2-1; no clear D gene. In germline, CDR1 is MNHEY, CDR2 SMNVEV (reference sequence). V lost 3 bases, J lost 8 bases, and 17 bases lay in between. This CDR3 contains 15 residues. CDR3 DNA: TGTGCCAGCAGTTTCCCGACGGGCCAAGGCCATGAGCAGTTCTTC. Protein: CASSFPTGQGHEQFF.

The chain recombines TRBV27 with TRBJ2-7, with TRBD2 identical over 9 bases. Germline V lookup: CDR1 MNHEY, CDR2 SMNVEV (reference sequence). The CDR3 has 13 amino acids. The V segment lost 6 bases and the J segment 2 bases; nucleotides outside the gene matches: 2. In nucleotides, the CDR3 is TGTGCCAGCAGAGCGGGGGGTACCTACGAGCAGTACTTC. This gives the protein CASRAGGTYEQYF.

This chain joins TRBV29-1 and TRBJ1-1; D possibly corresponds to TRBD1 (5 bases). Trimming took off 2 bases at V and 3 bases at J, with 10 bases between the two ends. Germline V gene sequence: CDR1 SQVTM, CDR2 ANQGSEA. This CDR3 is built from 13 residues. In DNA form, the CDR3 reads TGCAGCGTTGAAAGGGGATGGGACACTGAAGCTTTCTTT. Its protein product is CSVERGWDTEAFF.

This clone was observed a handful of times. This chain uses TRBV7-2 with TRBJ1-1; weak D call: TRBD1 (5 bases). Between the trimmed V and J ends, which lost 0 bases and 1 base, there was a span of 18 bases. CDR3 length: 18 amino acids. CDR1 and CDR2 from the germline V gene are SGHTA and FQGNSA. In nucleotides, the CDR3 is TGTGCCAGCAGCTTAGCGGTTCCAGGGATCGGCGGGAACACTGAAGCTTTCTTT. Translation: CASSLAVPGIGGNTEAFF.

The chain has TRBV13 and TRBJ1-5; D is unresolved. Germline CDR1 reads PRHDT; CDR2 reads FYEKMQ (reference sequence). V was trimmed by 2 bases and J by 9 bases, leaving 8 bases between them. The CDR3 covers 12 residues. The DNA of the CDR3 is TGTGCCAGCAGCTTAACGTTGGGGCCCCAGCATTTT. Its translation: CASSLTLGPQHF.

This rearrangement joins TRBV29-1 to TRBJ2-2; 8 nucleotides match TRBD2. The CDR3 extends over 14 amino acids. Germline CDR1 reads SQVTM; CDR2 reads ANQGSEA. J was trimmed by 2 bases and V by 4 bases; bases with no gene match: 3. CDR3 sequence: CSVGGGRNTGELFF. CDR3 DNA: TGCAGCGTTGGCGGGGGGCGAAACACCGGGGAGCTGTTTTTT.

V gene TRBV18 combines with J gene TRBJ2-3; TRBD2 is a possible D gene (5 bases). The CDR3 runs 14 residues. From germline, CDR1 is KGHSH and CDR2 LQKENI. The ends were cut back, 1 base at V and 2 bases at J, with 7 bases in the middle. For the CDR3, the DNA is TGTGCCAGCTCACCACTTCGGGACACAGATACGCAGTATTTT. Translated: CASSPLRDTDTQYF.

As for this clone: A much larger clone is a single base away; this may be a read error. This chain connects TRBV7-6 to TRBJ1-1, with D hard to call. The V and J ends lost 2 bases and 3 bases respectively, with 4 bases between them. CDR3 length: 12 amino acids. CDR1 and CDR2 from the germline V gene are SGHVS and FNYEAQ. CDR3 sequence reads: CASSLQYTEAFF. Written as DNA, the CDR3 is TGTGCCAGCAGCTTACAGTACACTGAAGCTTTCTTT.

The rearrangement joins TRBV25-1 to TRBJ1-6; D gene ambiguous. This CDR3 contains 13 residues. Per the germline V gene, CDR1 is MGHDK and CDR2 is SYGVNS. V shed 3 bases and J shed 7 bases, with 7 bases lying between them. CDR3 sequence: CASSDQPNSPLHF. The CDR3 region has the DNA TGTGCCAGCAGTGACCAACCCAATTCACCCCTCCACTTT. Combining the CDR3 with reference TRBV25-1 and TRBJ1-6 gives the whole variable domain EADIYQTPRYLVIGTGKKITLECSQTMGHDKMYWYQQDPGMELHLIHYSYGVNSTEKGDLSSESTVSRIRTEHFPLTLESARPSHTSQYLCASSDQPNSPLHFGNGTRLTVT.

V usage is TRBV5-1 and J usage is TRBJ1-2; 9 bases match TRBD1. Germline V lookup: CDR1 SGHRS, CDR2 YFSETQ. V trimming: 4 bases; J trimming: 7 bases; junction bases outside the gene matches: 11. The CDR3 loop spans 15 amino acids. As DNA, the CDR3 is TGCGCCAGCAGCAGAGAGGGACAGGGAGGCCCTGGCTACACCTTC. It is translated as CASSREGQGGPGYTF. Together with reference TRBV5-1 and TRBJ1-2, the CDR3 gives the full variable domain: KAGVTQTPRYLIKTRGQQVTLSCSPISGHRSVSWYQQTPGQGLQFLFEYFSETQRNKGNFPGRFSGRQFSNSRSEMNVSTLELGDSALYLCASSREGQGGPGYTFGSGTRLTVV.

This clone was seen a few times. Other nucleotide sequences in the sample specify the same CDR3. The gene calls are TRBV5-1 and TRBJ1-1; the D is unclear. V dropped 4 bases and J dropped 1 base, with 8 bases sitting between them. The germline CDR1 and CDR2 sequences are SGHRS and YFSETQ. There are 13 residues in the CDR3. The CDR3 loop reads CASSGRGNTEAFF. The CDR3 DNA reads TGCGCCAGCAGCGGGCGGGGGAACACTGAAGCTTTCTTT.

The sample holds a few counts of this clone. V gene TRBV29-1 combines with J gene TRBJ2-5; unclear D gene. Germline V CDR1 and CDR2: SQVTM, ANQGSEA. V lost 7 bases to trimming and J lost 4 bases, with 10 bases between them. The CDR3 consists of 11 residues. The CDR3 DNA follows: TGCAGCGCCTTGACGGGAGAGACCCAGTACTTC. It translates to CSALTGETQYF.

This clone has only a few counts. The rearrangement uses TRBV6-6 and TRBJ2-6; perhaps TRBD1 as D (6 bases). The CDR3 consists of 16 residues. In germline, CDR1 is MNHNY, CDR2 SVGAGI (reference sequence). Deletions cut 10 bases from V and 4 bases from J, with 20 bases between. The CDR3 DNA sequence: TGTGCCACCCGCCACTCCCAGGGGTCGGGGGCCAACGTCCTGACTTTC. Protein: CATRHSQGSGANVLTF.

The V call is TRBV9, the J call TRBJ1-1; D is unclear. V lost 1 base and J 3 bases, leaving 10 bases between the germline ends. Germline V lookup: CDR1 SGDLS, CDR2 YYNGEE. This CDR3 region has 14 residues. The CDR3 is CASSVLSSDTEAFF. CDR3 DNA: TGTGCCAGCAGCGTACTCAGTTCGGACACTGAAGCTTTCTTT.

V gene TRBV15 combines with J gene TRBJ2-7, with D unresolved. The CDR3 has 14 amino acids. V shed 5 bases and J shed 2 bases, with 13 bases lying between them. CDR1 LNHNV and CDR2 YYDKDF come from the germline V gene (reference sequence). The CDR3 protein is CATSESDIPYEQYF. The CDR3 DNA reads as TGTGCCACCAGCGAGAGTGATATCCCCTACGAGCAGTACTTC. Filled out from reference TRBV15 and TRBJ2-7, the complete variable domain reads DAMVIQNPRYQVTQFGKPVTLSCSQTLNHNVMYWYQQKSSQAPKLLFHYYDKDFNNEADTPDNFQSRRPNTSFCFLDIRSPGLGDTAMYLCATSESDIPYEQYFGPGTRLTVT.

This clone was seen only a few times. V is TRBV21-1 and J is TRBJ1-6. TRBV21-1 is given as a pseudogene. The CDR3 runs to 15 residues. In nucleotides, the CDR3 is TGTGCCGGATGCGGGGGTTCGGAAATTGGTTCACCCCTCCACTTT. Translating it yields CAGCGGSEIGSPLHF.

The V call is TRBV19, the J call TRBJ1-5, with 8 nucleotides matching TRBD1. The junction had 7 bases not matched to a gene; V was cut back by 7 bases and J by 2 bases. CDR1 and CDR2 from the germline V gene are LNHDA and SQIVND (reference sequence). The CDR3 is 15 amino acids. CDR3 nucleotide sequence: TGTGCCAGTACCGTAGGACAGGGAGGCAATCAGCCCCAGCATTTT. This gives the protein CASTVGQGGNQPQHF. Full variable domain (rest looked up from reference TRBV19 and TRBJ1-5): DGGITQSPKYLFRKEGQNVTLSCEQNLNHDAMYWYRQDPGQGLRLIYYSQIVNDFQKGDIAEGYSVSREKKESFPLTVTSAQKNPTAFYLCASTVGQGGNQPQHFGDGTRLSIL.

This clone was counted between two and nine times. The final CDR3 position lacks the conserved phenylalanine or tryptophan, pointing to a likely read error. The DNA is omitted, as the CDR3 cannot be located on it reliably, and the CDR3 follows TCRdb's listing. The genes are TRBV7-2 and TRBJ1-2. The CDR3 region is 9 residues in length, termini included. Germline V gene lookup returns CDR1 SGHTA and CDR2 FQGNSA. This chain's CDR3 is CASSLEAGG.

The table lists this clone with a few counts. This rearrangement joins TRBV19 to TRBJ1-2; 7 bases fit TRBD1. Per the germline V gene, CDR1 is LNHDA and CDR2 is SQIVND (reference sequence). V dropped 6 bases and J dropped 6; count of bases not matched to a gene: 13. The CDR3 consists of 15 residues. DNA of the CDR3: TGTGCCAGTAGGCAGACAGGGATCGGATCTCATGGCTACACCTTC. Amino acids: CASRQTGIGSHGYTF.

The CDR3 bases are TGTGCCAGCAGCCCCAGGACAGGGTACCACGAGCAGTACTTC. It is translated as CASSPRTGYHEQYF. The V and J genes are TRBV9 and TRBJ2-7, with TRBD1 matching 8 bases. This CDR3 is built from 14 residues. Germline values: CDR1 SGDLS, CDR2 YYNGEE. The J segment lost 5 bases and the V segment lost 4 bases, leaving 8 bases of the junction unmatched.

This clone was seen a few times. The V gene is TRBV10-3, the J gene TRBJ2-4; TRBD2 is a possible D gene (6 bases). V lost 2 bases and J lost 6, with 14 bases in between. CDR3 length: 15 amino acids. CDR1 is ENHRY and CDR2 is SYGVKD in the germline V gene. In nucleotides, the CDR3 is TGTGCCATCAGTGAGCCTAACGCGGGAATAAACATTCAGTACTTC. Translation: CAISEPNAGINIQYF.